These 6 T cell receptor beta chains came from one sample sequenced in a study of T cell responses to AZD1222 COVID-19 vaccine. The assay was immunoSEQ multiplex PCR, and TCRdb's table has in-frame clones only and misses some. The profile shows about 150,000 clones, 88% of them singletons. Sample: peripheral blood, taken on day 0 of MenACWY control vaccination. The origin of the receptors is an adult in good health.

The chain employs TRBV19 and TRBJ2-3, with D hard to call. Germline CDR1 LNHDA, CDR2 SQIVND (reference sequence). The CDR3 loop spans 13 amino acids. V lost 1 base, J lost 0 bases, and 2 bases lay in between. CDR3 loop: CASSIGSTDTQYF. CDR3 nucleotides: TGTGCCAGTAGTATAGGGAGCACAGATACGCAGTATTTT.

This chain connects TRBV11-3 to TRBJ1-2; D not certain. Per the germline V gene, CDR1 is SGHNT and CDR2 is YENEEA. The CDR3 contains 15 residues. Trimming removed 5 bases at V and 2 bases at J, with 15 bases between. The CDR3 region is CASSPEPRSNYGYTF. CDR3 DNA: TGTGCCAGCAGCCCCGAGCCCAGGTCCAACTATGGCTACACCTTC.

This clone was counted once. CDR3 in amino acids: CASRREWTGELFF. In nucleotides, the CDR3 is TGTGCCAGTAGGCGGGAGTGGACCGGGGAGCTGTTTTTT. The rearrangement uses TRBV19 and TRBJ2-2; 7 nucleotides agree with TRBD2. The CDR3 extends over 13 amino acids. V lost 6 bases and J lost 5; bases outside the gene matches: 3. Germline loops: CDR1 LNHDA, CDR2 SQIVND (reference sequence).

This chain links TRBV7-2 with TRBJ2-1; no clear D gene. Trimming shortened V by 3 bases and J by 9 bases, and 9 bases separated the two germline ends. Looked up from germline, CDR1 is SGHTA and CDR2 is FQGNSA. CDR3 length: 12 residues. This CDR3 is CASSLSWGEQFF. The CDR3, as DNA: TGTGCCAGCAGCTTGAGTTGGGGTGAGCAGTTCTTC.

This chain uses TRBV24-1 with TRBJ1-5; D ambiguous. Germline assignment: CDR1 KGHDR and CDR2 SFDVKD. The CDR3 is 14 residues long. Trimming left V 4 bases short and J 2 bases short, with 8 bases between. The CDR3 sequence is CATSDSQGNQPQHF. The CDR3 DNA sequence: TGTGCCACCAGTGACTCACAAGGCAATCAGCCCCAGCATTTT.

This clone was detected only once. This chain links TRBV28 with TRBJ1-5, with TRBD1 identical over 8 bases. Looked up from germline, CDR1 is MDHEN and CDR2 is SYDVKM. V shed 5 bases, J shed 7 bases, and the junction held 10 bases outside the gene matches. CDR3 size: 15 residues. CDR3 sequence (DNA): TGTGCCAGCAGTCCACACCAGGGGGCAGGACAGCCCCAGCATTTT. Residues: CASSPHQGAGQPQHF.